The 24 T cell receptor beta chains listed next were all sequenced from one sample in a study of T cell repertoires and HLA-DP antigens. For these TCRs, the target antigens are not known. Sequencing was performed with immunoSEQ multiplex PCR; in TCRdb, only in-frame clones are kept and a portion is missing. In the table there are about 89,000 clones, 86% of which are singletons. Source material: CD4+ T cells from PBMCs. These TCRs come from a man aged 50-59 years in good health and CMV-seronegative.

The CDR3 nucleotides read TGTGCTAGTGGTTTGGGACAGGTAGAGACCCAGTACTTC. This sequence encodes CASGLGQVETQYF. The genes are TRBV12-5 and TRBJ2-5; TRBD1 is a possible D gene (6 bases). CDR3 length: 13 residues. Germline V gene sequence: CDR1 LGHNT, CDR2 FRNRAP. The V end lost 1 base, the J end lost 4 bases, and 7 bases lay between the germline ends.

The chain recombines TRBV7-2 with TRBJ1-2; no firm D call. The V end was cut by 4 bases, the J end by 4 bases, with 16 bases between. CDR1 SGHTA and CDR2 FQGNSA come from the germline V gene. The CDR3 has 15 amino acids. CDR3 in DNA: TGTGCCAGCAGCTCTTGGGTGGTAGGAGCCTATGGCTACACCTTC. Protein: CASSSWVVGAYGYTF. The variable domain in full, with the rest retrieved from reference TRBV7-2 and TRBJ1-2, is GAGVSQSPSNKVTEKGKDVELRCDPISGHTALYWYRQSLGQGLEFLIYFQGNSAPDKSGLPSDRFSAERTGGSVSTLTIQRTQQEDSAVYLCASSSWVVGAYGYTFGSGTRLTVV.

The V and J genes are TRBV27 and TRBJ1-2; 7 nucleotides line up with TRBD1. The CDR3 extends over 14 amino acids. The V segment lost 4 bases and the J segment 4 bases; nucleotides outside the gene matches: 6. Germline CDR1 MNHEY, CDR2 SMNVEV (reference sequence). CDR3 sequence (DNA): TGTGCCAGCAGTTCCACGACAGGGTCCTATGGCTACACCTTC. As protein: CASSSTTGSYGYTF.

CDR3 sequence reads: CATSSGTGGWITGELFF. Here the CDR3 DNA reads TGTGCCACCAGCAGCGGGACAGGGGGATGGATCACCGGGGAGCTGTTTTTT. The V call is TRBV15, the J call TRBJ2-2, with 11 bases aligning to TRBD1. This CDR3 is 17 amino acids long. In germline, CDR1 is LNHNV, CDR2 YYDKDF (reference sequence). With V trimmed by 3 bases and J by 4 bases, 7 bases remained unmatched.

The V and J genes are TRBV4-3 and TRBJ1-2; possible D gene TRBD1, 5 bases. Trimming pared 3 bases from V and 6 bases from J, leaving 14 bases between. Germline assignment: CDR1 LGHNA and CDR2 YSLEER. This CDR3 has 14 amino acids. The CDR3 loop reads CASSHGRRGDGYTF. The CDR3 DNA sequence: TGCGCCAGCAGCCACGGACGACGGGGCGATGGCTACACCTTC.

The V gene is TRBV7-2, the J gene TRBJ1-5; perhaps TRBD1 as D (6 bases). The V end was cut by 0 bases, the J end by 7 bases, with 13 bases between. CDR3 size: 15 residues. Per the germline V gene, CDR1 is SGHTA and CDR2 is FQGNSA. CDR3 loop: CASSLALQGRQPQHF. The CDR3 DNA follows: TGTGCCAGCAGCTTAGCGCTACAGGGACGGCAGCCCCAGCATTTT.

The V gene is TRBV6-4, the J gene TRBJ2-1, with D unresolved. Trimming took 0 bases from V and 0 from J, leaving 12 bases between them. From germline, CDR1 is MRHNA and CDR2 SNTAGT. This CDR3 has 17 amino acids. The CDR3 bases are TGTGCCAGCAGTGACTCTGCCGTACTCAGCTCCTACAATGAGCAGTTCTTC. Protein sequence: CASSDSAVLSSYNEQFF.

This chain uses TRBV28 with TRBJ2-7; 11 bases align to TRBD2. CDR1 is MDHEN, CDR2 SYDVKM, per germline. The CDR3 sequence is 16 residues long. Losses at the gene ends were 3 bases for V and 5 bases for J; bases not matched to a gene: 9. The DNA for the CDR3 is TGTGCCAGCAGTTTGTACCAACTAGCGGGAGAACACGAGCAGTACTTC. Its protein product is CASSLYQLAGEHEQYF.

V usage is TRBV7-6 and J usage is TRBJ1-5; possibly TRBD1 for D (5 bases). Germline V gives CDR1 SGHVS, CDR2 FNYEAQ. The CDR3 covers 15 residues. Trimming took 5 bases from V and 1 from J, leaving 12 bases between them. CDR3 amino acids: CASSPRDGSNQPQHF. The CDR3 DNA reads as TGTGCCAGCAGCCCGCGGGACGGCAGCAATCAGCCCCAGCATTTT.

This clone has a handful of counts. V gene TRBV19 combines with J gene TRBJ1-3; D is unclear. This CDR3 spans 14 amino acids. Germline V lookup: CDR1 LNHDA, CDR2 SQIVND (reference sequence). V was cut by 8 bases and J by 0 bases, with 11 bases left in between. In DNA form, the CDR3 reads TGTGCCAGTCGACTTTCCGGCTCTGGAAACACCATATATTTT. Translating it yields CASRLSGSGNTIYF.

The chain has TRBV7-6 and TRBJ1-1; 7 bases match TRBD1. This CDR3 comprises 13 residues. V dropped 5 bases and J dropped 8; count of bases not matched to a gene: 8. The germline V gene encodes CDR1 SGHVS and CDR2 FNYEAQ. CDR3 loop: CASSHTRTGEAFF. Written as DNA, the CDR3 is TGTGCCAGCAGCCACACCCGGACAGGAGAAGCTTTCTTT.

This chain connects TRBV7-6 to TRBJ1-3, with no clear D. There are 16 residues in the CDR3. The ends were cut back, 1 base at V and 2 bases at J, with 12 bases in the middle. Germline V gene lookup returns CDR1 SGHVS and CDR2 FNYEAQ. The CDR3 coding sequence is TGTGCCAGCAGCTTAGAACCTTTGACGACTGGAAACACCATATATTTT. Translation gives CASSLEPLTTGNTIYF. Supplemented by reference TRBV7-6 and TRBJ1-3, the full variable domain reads GAGVSQSPRYKVTKRGQDVALRCDPISGHVSLYWYRQALGQGPEFLTYFNYEAQQDKSGLPNDRFSAERPEGSISTLTIQRTEQRDSAMYRCASSLEPLTTGNTIYFGEGSWLTVV.

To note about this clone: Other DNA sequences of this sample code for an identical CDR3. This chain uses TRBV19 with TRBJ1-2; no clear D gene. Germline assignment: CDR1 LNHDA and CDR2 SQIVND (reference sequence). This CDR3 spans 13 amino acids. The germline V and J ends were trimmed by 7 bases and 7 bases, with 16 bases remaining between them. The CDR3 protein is CASNRIREGGYTF. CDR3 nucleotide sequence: TGTGCCAGTAACCGAATCAGAGAAGGTGGCTACACCTTC.

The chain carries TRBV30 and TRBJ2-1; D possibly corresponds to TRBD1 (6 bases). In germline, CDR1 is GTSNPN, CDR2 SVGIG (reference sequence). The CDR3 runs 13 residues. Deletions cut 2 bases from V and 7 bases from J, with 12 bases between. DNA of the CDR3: TGTGCCTGGAGTTTGCGGACAGTAAATGAGCAGTTCTTC. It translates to CAWSLRTVNEQFF.

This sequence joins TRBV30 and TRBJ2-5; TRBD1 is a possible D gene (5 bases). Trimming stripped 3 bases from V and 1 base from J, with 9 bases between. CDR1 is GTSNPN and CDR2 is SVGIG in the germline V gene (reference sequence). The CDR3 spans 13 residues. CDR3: CAWSAGLQETQYF. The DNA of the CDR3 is TGTGCCTGGAGCGCAGGGCTCCAAGAGACCCAGTACTTC.

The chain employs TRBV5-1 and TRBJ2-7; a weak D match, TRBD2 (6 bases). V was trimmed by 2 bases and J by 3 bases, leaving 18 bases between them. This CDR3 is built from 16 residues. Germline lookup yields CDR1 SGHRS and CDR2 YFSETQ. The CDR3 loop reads CASSFSALGSSYEQYF. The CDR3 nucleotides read TGCGCCAGCAGCTTCTCCGCTCTCGGGAGCAGCTACGAGCAGTACTTC.

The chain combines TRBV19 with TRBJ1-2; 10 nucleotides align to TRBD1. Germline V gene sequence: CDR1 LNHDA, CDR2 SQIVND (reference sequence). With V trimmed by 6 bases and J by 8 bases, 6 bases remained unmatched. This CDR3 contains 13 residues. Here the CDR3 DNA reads TGTGCCAGTAGGGACAGGGGGGTCGGGGGCTACACCTTC. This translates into CASRDRGVGGYTF.

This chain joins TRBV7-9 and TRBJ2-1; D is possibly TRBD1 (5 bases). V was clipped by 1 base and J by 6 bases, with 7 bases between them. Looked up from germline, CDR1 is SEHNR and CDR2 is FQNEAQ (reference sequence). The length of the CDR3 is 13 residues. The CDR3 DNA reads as TGTGCCAGCAGCTTAGACAGGCTCAATGAGCAGTTCTTC. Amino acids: CASSLDRLNEQFF.

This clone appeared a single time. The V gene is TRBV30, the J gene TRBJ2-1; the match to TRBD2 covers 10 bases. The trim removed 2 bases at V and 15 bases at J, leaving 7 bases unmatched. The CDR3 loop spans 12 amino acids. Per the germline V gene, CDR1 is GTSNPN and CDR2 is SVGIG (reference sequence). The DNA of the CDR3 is TGTGCCTGGAGTACGACTAGCGGGTCACCGTTCTTC. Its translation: CAWSTTSGSPFF. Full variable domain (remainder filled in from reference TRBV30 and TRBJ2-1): SQTIHQWPATLVQPVGSPLSLECTVEGTSNPNLYWYRQAAGRGLQLLFYSVGIGQISSEVPQNLSASRPQDRQFILSSKKLLLSDSGFYLCAWSTTSGSPFFGPGTRLTVL.

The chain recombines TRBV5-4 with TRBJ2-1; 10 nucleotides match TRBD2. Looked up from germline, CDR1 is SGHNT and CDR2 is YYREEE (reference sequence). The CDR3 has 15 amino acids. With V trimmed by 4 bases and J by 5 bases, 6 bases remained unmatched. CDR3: CASSGPGTSDNEQFF. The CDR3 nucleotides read TGTGCCAGCAGCGGCCCCGGGACTAGCGACAATGAGCAGTTCTTC.

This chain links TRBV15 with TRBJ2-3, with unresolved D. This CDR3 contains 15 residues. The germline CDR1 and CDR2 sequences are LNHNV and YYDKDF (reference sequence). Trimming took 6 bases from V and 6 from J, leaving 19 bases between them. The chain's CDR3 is CATSGRGNTGDTQYF. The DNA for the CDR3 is TGTGCCACCAGTGGCAGAGGAAACACCGGGGATACGCAGTATTTT.

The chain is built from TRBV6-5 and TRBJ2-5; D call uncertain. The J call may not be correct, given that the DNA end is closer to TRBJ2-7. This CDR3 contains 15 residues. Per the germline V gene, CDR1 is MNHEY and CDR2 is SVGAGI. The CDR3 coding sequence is TGTGCCAGCAGTTATGGTCCCCGCACCTCCTACGAGCAGTACTTC. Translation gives CASSYGPRTSYEQYF.

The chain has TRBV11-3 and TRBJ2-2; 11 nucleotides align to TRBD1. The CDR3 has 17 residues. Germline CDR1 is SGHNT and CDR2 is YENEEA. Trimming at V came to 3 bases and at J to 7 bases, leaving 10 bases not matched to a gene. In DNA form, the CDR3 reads TGTGCCAGCAGCTTTGGCGGGACAGGGGGAAGCAGCGGGGAGCTGTTTTTT. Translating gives CASSFGGTGGSSGELFF. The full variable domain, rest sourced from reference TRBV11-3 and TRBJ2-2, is EAGVVQSPRYKIIEKKQPVAFWCNPISGHNTLYWYLQNLGQGPELLIRYENEEAVDDSQLPKDRFSAERLKGVDSTLKIQPAELGDSAVYLCASSFGGTGGSSGELFFGEGSRLTVL.

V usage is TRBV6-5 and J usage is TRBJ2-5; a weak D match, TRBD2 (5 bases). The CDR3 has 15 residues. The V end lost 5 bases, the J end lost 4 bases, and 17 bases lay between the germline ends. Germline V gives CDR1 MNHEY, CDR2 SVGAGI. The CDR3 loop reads CASSQPPGNTETQYF. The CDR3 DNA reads TGTGCCAGCAGTCAGCCTCCCGGGAACACAGAGACCCAGTACTTC.